This TCR beta chain was identified in a study of CD8+CD57+ T cells in acquired aplastic anemia. Study information: Each DNA sample taken from sorted CD4+ and CD8+ cells came to about 3.2 ug on average. Study-level findings and limits: A significant difference in CD8+ Simpson's diversity between patients and controls was not found.

Investigators profiled TCR beta VDJ and CDR3 from genomic DNA template. TCRdb processed the reads anew with MiXCR; each CDR3 protein has one entry. Of about 420,000 distinct CDR3 sequences listed, approximately 70% are singletons. CDR1 is MNHEY and CDR2 is SVGAGI in the germline V gene. Trimming removed 10 bases from V and 4 bases from J, with 13 bases in between. The CDR3 loop spans 12 amino acids. This clonotype was counted at least ten times. Its antigen is undetermined. This TCR came from a human donor in good health, serving as a control. Sequences were obtained from sorted CD4+, CD8+, or CD8+CD57+ T cells (not recorded which) from PBMCs. The V and J genes are TRBV6-5 and TRBJ1-1; D is ambiguous. The CDR3 DNA is TGTGCCACAGTCGTCCGGGGCACTGAAGCTTTCTTT. Amino acids: CATVVRGTEAFF.